These 20 T cell receptor beta chains originate from one sample sequenced in a study of blood T cells in healthy people across ages. PCR was performed a second time for 7 to 11 cycles using a sample-barcoded 5' primer and a J-beta primer mix. A single record per CDR3 protein comes from TCRdb applying MiXCR to the 5' RACE reads. In the table there are about 690,000 distinct CDR3 sequences, roughly 41% of which are singletons. Sequenced: blood. These receptors were collected from a man aged 80 or over in good health.

The chain carries TRBV25-1 and TRBJ1-1, with 9 nucleotides matching TRBD1. From germline, CDR1 is MGHDK and CDR2 SYGVNS. V dropped 0 bases and J dropped 5; count of bases not matched to a gene: 10. This CDR3 has 17 residues. CDR3 in amino acids: CASSEYLPGTGRTEAFF. The CDR3 nucleotides read TGTGCCAGCAGTGAATATTTGCCCGGGACAGGGAGGACTGAAGCTTTCTTT.

Only a few counts were recorded for this clonotype. The V call is TRBV18, the J call TRBJ2-5; weak D call: TRBD1 (5 bases). Between the trimmed V and J ends, which lost 4 bases and 2 bases, there was a span of 8 bases. The CDR3 has 13 amino acids. The V gene's germline CDR1 is KGHSH and CDR2 LQKENI. The CDR3 DNA follows: TGTGCCAGCTCACGTTCAGGGCAAGAGACCCAGTACTTC. This gives the protein CASSRSGQETQYF.

This clonotype has only a few counts. V is TRBV7-9 and J is TRBJ1-6; possibly TRBD1 for D (5 bases). The CDR3 is 12 residues long. CDR1 SEHNR and CDR2 FQNEAQ come from the germline V gene (reference sequence). V lost 5 bases and J 7 bases, leaving 6 bases between the germline ends. CDR3 DNA: TGTGCCAGCAGCCGACAGAATTCACCCCTCCACTTT. This gives the protein CASSRQNSPLHF.

In its sample, this clonotype was seen a few times. The V call is TRBV5-1, the J call TRBJ2-7, with 7 bases matching TRBD1. The CDR3 is made up of 16 amino acids. Germline CDR1 reads SGHRS; CDR2 reads YFSETQ. The V and J ends lost 4 bases and 7 bases, in that order; junction bases with no gene match: 17. The CDR3 DNA follows: TGCGCCAGCAGCCCGCCAAACTACGGACAGGACAAAGAGCAGTACTTC. This sequence encodes CASSPPNYGQDKEQYF.

V usage is TRBV10-1 and J usage is TRBJ2-4; D not resolved. Looked up from germline, CDR1 is WNHNN and CDR2 is SYGVQD (reference sequence). The ends were cut back, 3 bases at V and 13 bases at J, with 10 bases in the middle. CDR3 length equals 11 residues. CDR3 bases: TGCGCCAGCAGTGATGCTGGACCCCAGTACTTC. Translation gives CASSDAGPQYF.

With respect to this clonotype: This clone may be a read error of a much larger clone one base away. The chain recombines TRBV4-2 with TRBJ2-1; D possibly corresponds to TRBD2 (6 bases). The length of the CDR3 is 17 residues. Germline loops: CDR1 LGHNA, CDR2 YNFKEQ. V was clipped by 0 bases and J by 5 bases, with 17 bases between them. DNA for the CDR3: TGTGCCAGCAGCCAAGAGGTCGGCGGGGAGATCGACAATGAGCAGTTCTTC. Translation gives CASSQEVGGEIDNEQFF.

The table lists this clonotype with a few counts. The V and J genes are TRBV5-1 and TRBJ2-3; D gene uncertain. The V gene lost 0 bases and the J gene lost 2 bases, with 10 bases spanning the gap. CDR1 SGHRS and CDR2 YFSETQ come from the germline V gene. There are 15 residues in the CDR3. As DNA, the CDR3 is TGCGCCAGCAGCTTGGTGGCAGCTTTCACAGATACGCAGTATTTT. This gives the protein CASSLVAAFTDTQYF. Complete variable domain (other parts from reference TRBV5-1 and TRBJ2-3): KAGVTQTPRYLIKTRGQQVTLSCSPISGHRSVSWYQQTPGQGLQFLFEYFSETQRNKGNFPGRFSGRQFSNSRSEMNVSTLELGDSALYLCASSLVAAFTDTQYFGPGTRLTVL.

This clonotype has only a few counts. The chain links TRBV7-8 to TRBJ2-3; TRBD1 matches 9 bases. The CDR3 length is 16 residues. Germline CDR1 is SGHVS and CDR2 is FQNEAQ. Losses at the gene ends were 5 bases for V and 4 bases for J; bases not matched to a gene: 10. CDR3 nucleotides: TGTGCCAGCAGCCCGGGACAGGGAAATTTGGCAGATACGCAGTATTTT. Translating gives CASSPGQGNLADTQYF.

V usage is TRBV12-3 or TRBV12-4 and J usage is TRBJ2-2, with 11 bases that match TRBD2. This CDR3 spans 19 amino acids. V shed 0 bases and J 5 bases; nucleotides not matched to a gene: 11. CDR3 nucleotides: TGTGCCAGCAGTTTAGCCCTCTCAGGTAGCGGGGGGGCAACCGGGGAGCTGTTTTTT. Protein product: CASSLALSGSGGATGELFF.

This chain links TRBV19 with TRBJ1-5, with 7 bases identical to TRBD1. The length of the CDR3 is 18 residues. After removal of 7 bases from V and 2 bases from J, the junction contained 17 bases not matched to a gene. The germline V gene encodes CDR1 LNHDA and CDR2 SQIVND (reference sequence). The CDR3 DNA reads as TGTGCCAGTAAGTCTTCTTTCGGGAGACAGGGTGGCAATCAGCCCCAGCATTTT. This sequence encodes CASKSSFGRQGGNQPQHF.

In its sample, this clonotype was seen once. The chain employs TRBV24-1 and TRBJ2-7; 8 bases are shared with TRBD1. There are 15 residues in the CDR3. The V segment lost 9 bases and the J segment 7 bases; nucleotides outside the gene matches: 16. Germline V gives CDR1 KGHDR, CDR2 SFDVKD. The CDR3 nucleotides read TGTGCCACCGGGGCCGCGGACAGGGTCGTCAATGAGCAGTACTTC. Protein: CATGAADRVVNEQYF.

J is TRBJ2-3 and V is TRBV5-1; TRBD1 agrees at 9 bases. Germline lookup yields CDR1 SGHRS and CDR2 YFSETQ. This CDR3 has 16 amino acids. With V trimmed by 7 bases and J by 0 bases, 9 bases remained unmatched. The DNA for the CDR3 is TGCGCCAGCCGGATACAGGGGGCAACTAGCACAGATACGCAGTATTTT. Its protein is CASRIQGATSTDTQYF.

This clonotype was counted only a few times. J is TRBJ2-1 and V is TRBV20-1; 7 nucleotides match TRBD1. Germline V gene lookup returns CDR1 DFQATT and CDR2 SNEGSKA (reference sequence). J was trimmed by 2 bases and V by 1 base; bases with no gene match: 8. This CDR3 has 16 amino acids. The CDR3 DNA follows: TGCAGTGCTAGAGTTTTACAGGGGTTCCCCTACAATGAGCAGTTCTTC. Translating it yields CSARVLQGFPYNEQFF.

This clonotype has more than one count but fewer than ten. This chain links TRBV27 with TRBJ2-3; D remains unclear. V lost 3 bases, J lost 2 bases, and 9 bases lay in between. This CDR3 is built from 14 residues. CDR1 MNHEY and CDR2 SMNVEV come from the germline V gene (reference sequence). CDR3 in DNA: TGTGCCAGCAGTTTGGAACAGCCCACAGATACGCAGTATTTT. Protein: CASSLEQPTDTQYF.

The table lists this clonotype with a few counts. The rearrangement uses TRBV4-2 and TRBJ2-1; no clear D. The CDR3 is made up of 13 amino acids. CDR1 and CDR2 (germline): LGHNA, YNFKEQ. The ends were cut back, 4 bases at V and 5 bases at J, with 9 bases in the middle. The CDR3 here is CASSLRNDNEQFF. The CDR3, as DNA: TGTGCCAGCAGCCTTCGAAACGACAATGAGCAGTTCTTC.

In its sample, this clonotype was seen many times. CDR3 protein: CASSPRYYPGQGVKYEQYF. The CDR3, as DNA: TGTGCCAGCAGTCCACGATATTACCCCGGACAGGGGGTCAAGTACGAGCAGTACTTC. V is TRBV27 and J is TRBJ2-7, with TRBD1 identical over 10 bases. This CDR3 region has 19 residues. From germline, CDR1 is MNHEY and CDR2 SMNVEV (reference sequence). J gave up 4 bases and V 5 bases, and 20 bases lay outside the gene matches.

This clonotype was picked up a small number of times. The CDR3: CASSLFETTHEQYF. The CDR3, as DNA: TGCGCCAGCAGCTTGTTCGAGACTACCCACGAGCAGTACTTC. The chain has TRBV5-1 and TRBJ2-7, with a possible D match to TRBD2 (5 bases). V lost 1 base to trimming and J lost 5 bases, with 13 bases between them. Germline lookup yields CDR1 SGHRS and CDR2 YFSETQ. This CDR3 is 14 amino acids long.

Only a few counts were recorded for this clonotype. The J gene is TRBJ2-3, the V gene TRBV6-4; D ambiguous. Trimming shortened V by 6 bases and J by 0 bases, and 13 bases separated the two germline ends. CDR1 is MRHNA, CDR2 SNTAGT, per germline. The CDR3 sequence is 15 residues long. CDR3 DNA sequence: TGTGCCAGCAGGCCTGCGGCGGCTAGCACAGATACGCAGTATTTT. It yields the protein CASRPAAASTDTQYF.

The rearrangement joins TRBV2 to TRBJ1-1; 7 bases agree with TRBD1. Germline CDR1 SNHLY, CDR2 FYNNEI. Germline trimming cut 7 bases from V and 10 bases from J; bases unmatched to any gene: 15. The CDR3 has 14 amino acids. CDR3 sequence: CASTEGTVDPGAFF. The DNA for the CDR3 is TGTGCCAGCACCGAAGGGACAGTAGATCCTGGAGCTTTCTTT.

The chain joins TRBV6-4 to TRBJ2-3; D not resolved. Germline V gene lookup returns CDR1 MRHNA and CDR2 SNTAGT. Trimming shortened V by 0 bases and J by 6 bases, and 4 bases separated the two germline ends. The CDR3 contains 12 residues. CDR3 nucleotide sequence: TGTGCCAGCAGTGACTCTTTGGATACGCAGTATTTT. It translates to CASSDSLDTQYF.